A single T cell receptor (beta chain) is shown here with its context. As yet, its antigen is unknown. Collection yielded about 2.5 ml of blood per donor. TCRdb processed the 5' RACE reads again and assigns one entry to each CDR3 protein, with no DNA. This sample carries around 450,000 distinct CDR3 sequences, with around 2.4% going to the ten biggest clones. This entry comes from a study of monozygotic twins with inflammatory bowel disease. Germline CDR1 reads MGHRA; CDR2 reads YSYEKL. The CDR3 consists of 13 residues. Study conclusions and caveats: Twins with IBD had fewer clonotypes in common with others than healthy twins, particularly during disease activity. Different T cell subtypes could not be distinguished.

The chain recombines TRBV4-1 with TRBJ1-4. This receptor was obtained from a human donor with ulcerative colitis or Crohn's disease, or a healthy co-twin of an affected twin (not recorded which). What was sequenced was blood. This CDR3 reads CASSEQNQKELFF.